These 26 T cell receptor beta chains originate from one sample sequenced in a study of shared clonotypes between healthy human individuals. TCRdb's table, derived via immunoSEQ multiplex PCR, lists solely in-frame clones and lacks some. The sample consists of 740,000 or so clones, more than 70% of them appearing once. What was sequenced was memory CD4+ T cells sorted from blood. Noted subset: CD45RA-negative fraction. The receptors were sampled from a woman between 25 and 40 years old in good health.

CDR3 residues: CASSPTSVEAQHF. For the CDR3, the DNA is TGTGCCAGCTCACCCACTTCAGTGGAAGCCCAGCATTTT. J is TRBJ1-5 and V is TRBV18; no definite D call. V was shortened by 3 bases and J by 11 bases, with 14 bases between the two germline ends. Germline-derived CDR1 and CDR2 are KGHSH and LQKENI. The CDR3 loop spans 13 amino acids.

This chain links TRBV5-6 with TRBJ2-1; tentative D call: TRBD2 (6 bases). The V gene lost 0 bases and the J gene lost 9 bases, with 16 bases spanning the gap. This CDR3 comprises 15 residues. Per germline, CDR1 SGHDT and CDR2 YYEEEE. The CDR3 DNA reads as TGTGCCAGCAGCTTGGTAGGGGCGGACGGGGGTGAGCAGTTCTTC. Encoded protein: CASSLVGADGGEQFF.

The chain carries TRBV7-9 and TRBJ2-7; TRBD1 matches 9 bases. The germline gives CDR1 SEHNR, CDR2 FQNEAQ (reference sequence). Trimming took 3 bases from V and 7 from J; bases not matched to a gene: 4. This CDR3 spans 13 amino acids. CDR3 in amino acids: CASSLTGGGEQYF. The CDR3 DNA reads TGTGCCAGCAGCTTGACAGGGGGTGGTGAGCAGTACTTC.

The chain links TRBV6-5 to TRBJ1-6; 8 nucleotides agree with TRBD1. CDR1 is MNHEY and CDR2 is SVGAGI in the germline V gene. J gave up 8 bases and V 7 bases, and 10 bases lay outside the gene matches. The CDR3 extends over 15 amino acids. The CDR3 DNA sequence: TGTGCCAGCAAACCAGGACAGGGCGTACATTCACCCCTCCACTTT. It yields the protein CASKPGQGVHSPLHF.

In this sample, this clone turned up once. The chain joins TRBV28 to TRBJ1-1; D remains ambiguous. This CDR3 has 11 residues. The germline V and J ends were trimmed by 6 bases and 6 bases, with 8 bases remaining between them. Germline lookup yields CDR1 MDHEN and CDR2 SYDVKM. The CDR3 loop is CASSSKPEAFF. For the CDR3, the DNA is TGTGCCAGCAGCTCAAAGCCTGAAGCTTTCTTT. Drawing the rest from reference TRBV28 and TRBJ1-1, the complete variable domain is DVKVTQSSRYLVKRTGEKVFLECVQDMDHENMFWYRQDPGLGLRLIYFSYDVKMKEKGDIPEGYSVSREKKERFSLILESASTNQTSMYLCASSSKPEAFFGQGTRLTVV.

V gene TRBV7-8 combines with J gene TRBJ2-7; D is tentatively TRBD1 or TRBD2 (5 bases each). V was trimmed by 3 bases and J by 3 bases, leaving 12 bases between them. The CDR3 covers 14 residues. CDR1 and CDR2 from the germline V gene are SGHVS and FQNEAQ. DNA of the CDR3: TGTGCCAGCAGCTTTCAGGGACCTAACTACGAGCAGTACTTC. It translates to CASSFQGPNYEQYF.

At least ten counts were recorded for this clone. The V call is TRBV5-1, the J call TRBJ2-1; maybe TRBD2 (6 bases). Germline values: CDR1 SGHRS, CDR2 YFSETQ. V lost 4 bases and J lost 7, with 21 bases in between. The CDR3 runs to 16 residues. CDR3 protein: CASSPDLGGSGNEQFF. The DNA of the CDR3 is TGCGCCAGCAGCCCGGACCTTGGGGGGAGTGGTAATGAGCAGTTCTTC.

J is TRBJ2-1 and V is TRBV19; 11 positions match TRBD2. CDR1 is LNHDA and CDR2 is SQIVND in the germline V gene (reference sequence). The CDR3 is 12 amino acids. The V gene end was trimmed by 8 bases and the J gene end by 7 bases; junction bases not matched to a gene: 1. CDR3 DNA sequence: TGTGCCAGTGGGACTAGCGGTAATGAGCAGTTCTTC. Its translation is CASGTSGNEQFF.

This clone was seen a single time. The chain joins TRBV7-3 to TRBJ2-2, with 7 bases lining up with TRBD2. In germline, CDR1 is SGHTA, CDR2 FQGTGA. V lost 5 bases to trimming and J lost 6 bases; unmatched junction nucleotides: 9. The CDR3 extends over 15 amino acids. The CDR3 here is CASSQGLVEAGELFF. The CDR3 bases are TGTGCCAGCAGCCAAGGACTAGTGGAGGCCGGGGAGCTGTTTTTT.

The chain carries TRBV28 and TRBJ1-6; D might be TRBD1 (6 bases). Germline V lookup: CDR1 MDHEN, CDR2 SYDVKM. Trimming removed 5 bases from V and 4 bases from J, with 12 bases in between. The CDR3 length is 15 residues. In nucleotides, the CDR3 is TGTGCCAGCAGTACTGGACAGAGATATAATTCACCCCTCCACTTT. Amino acid sequence: CASSTGQRYNSPLHF.

This clone is a singleton in its sample. The V gene is TRBV2, the J gene TRBJ2-3, with TRBD2 matching 14 bases. Germline V gene data show CDR1 as SNHLY and CDR2 as FYNNEI. V lost 6 bases, J lost 7 bases, and 9 bases stayed unmatched. The CDR3 is made up of 16 amino acids. CDR3 amino acids: CASRERLAGGPHTQYF. The CDR3 DNA sequence: TGTGCCAGCAGAGAGCGACTAGCGGGAGGGCCCCATACGCAGTATTTT. The full variable domain, completed using reference TRBV2 and TRBJ2-3, is EPEVTQTPSHQVTQMGQEVILRCVPISNHLYFYWYRQILGQKVEFLVSFYNNEISEKSEIFDDQFSVERPDGSNFTLKIRSTKLEDSAMYFCASRERLAGGPHTQYFGPGTRLTVL.

The genes are TRBV7-9 and TRBJ1-2, with 7 positions matching TRBD1. CDR1 SEHNR and CDR2 FQNEAQ come from the germline V gene (reference sequence). This CDR3 comprises 16 residues. Germline trimming cut 0 bases from V and 1 base from J; bases unmatched to any gene: 5. The CDR3 loop is CASSLAGTALNYGYTF. Here the CDR3 DNA reads TGTGCCAGCAGCTTAGCCGGGACAGCGCTTAACTATGGCTACACCTTC.

J is TRBJ1-1 and V is TRBV9; TRBD1 aligns across 7 bases. The germline gives CDR1 SGDLS, CDR2 YYNGEE. J gave up 6 bases and V 4 bases, and 9 bases lay outside the gene matches. This CDR3 spans 14 amino acids. The CDR3 sequence is CASSPRTGVPEAFF. The CDR3 DNA sequence: TGTGCCAGCAGCCCGCGGACAGGAGTCCCTGAAGCTTTCTTT.

This clone has a handful of counts. The chain carries TRBV27 and TRBJ1-2; D may be TRBD1 (5 bases). Germline CDR1 and CDR2: MNHEY and SMNVEV (reference sequence). The CDR3 loop spans 13 amino acids. V was shortened by 3 bases and J by 4 bases, with 9 bases between the two germline ends. The DNA of the CDR3 is TGTGCCAGCAGTTTCTGGCAGGGCTATGGCTACACCTTC. Translated, it gives CASSFWQGYGYTF.

The chain carries TRBV7-9 and TRBJ2-2; D not certain. V lost 3 bases, J lost 2 bases, and 4 bases lay in between. CDR1 and CDR2 from the germline V gene are SEHNR and FQNEAQ (reference sequence). This CDR3 spans 13 amino acids. The CDR3: CASSFLNTGELFF. Written as DNA, the CDR3 is TGTGCCAGCAGCTTCTTAAACACCGGGGAGCTGTTTTTT.

Only a few counts were recorded for this clone. The chain couples TRBV6-5 to TRBJ2-2; possible D gene TRBD2, 5 bases. Germline CDR1 MNHEY, CDR2 SVGAGI. The CDR3 has 13 residues. V lost 6 bases and J 3 bases, leaving 8 bases between the germline ends. The CDR3 region has the DNA TGTGCCAGCAGCAAGGACTACACCGGGGAGCTGTTTTTT. Translation: CASSKDYTGELFF.

This clone occurred a few times. V gene TRBV11-3 combines with J gene TRBJ2-1, with 9 positions matching TRBD1. Looked up from germline, CDR1 is SGHNT and CDR2 is YENEEA. V lost 0 bases and J lost 5; bases outside the gene matches: 2. The CDR3 has 15 amino acids. CDR3 nucleotides: TGTGCCAGCAGCTTAGAAGGGACAGGGAACAATGAGCAGTTCTTC. Protein: CASSLEGTGNNEQFF.

The CDR3 coding sequence is TGTGCCAGCATGTCTAGCGGGAGGTCAGATACGCAGTATTTT. It is translated as CASMSSGRSDTQYF. The genes are TRBV6-1 and TRBJ2-3, with 11 bases fitting TRBD2. The germline gives CDR1 MNHNS, CDR2 SASEGT. The CDR3 extends over 14 amino acids. V trimming: 7 bases; J trimming: 4 bases; junction bases outside the gene matches: 4.

The chain combines TRBV27 with TRBJ1-2, with D perhaps matching TRBD1 (6 bases). The CDR3 sequence is 15 residues long. Germline CDR1 and CDR2: MNHEY and SMNVEV (reference sequence). The V end was cut by 2 bases, the J end by 5 bases, with 15 bases between. CDR3 in DNA: TGTGCCAGCAGTTTAGAATGGGGGGCCAGGTATGGCTACACCTTC. The encoded protein is CASSLEWGARYGYTF.

About this clone: The junction shows a germline mismatch at one end, possibly a read error. The chain recombines TRBV2 with TRBJ1-5, with D perhaps TRBD1 (6 bases). CDR1 and CDR2 (germline): SNHLY, FYNNEI. The length of the CDR3 is 12 residues. The CDR3, as DNA: TGTGCCAGCAGGGACAGCAGTCAGCCCCAGCATTTT. Encoded protein: CASRDSSQPQHF.

V and J are TRBV21-1 and TRBJ1-2; TRBD1 is the table's D call and was not checked against the DNA. TRBV21-1 is classified as a pseudogene. CDR3 size: 17 residues. Here the CDR3 DNA reads TGTGCCAGCAGCACATTCCCTACAGGAAGGGGATCGGAAGGCTACACCTTC. This sequence encodes CASSTFPTGRGSEGYTF.

A word on this clone: Since a much larger clone is just one base distant, this may be a read error. The genes are TRBV6-1 and TRBJ2-7; 11 bases are a match to TRBD2. Germline CDR1 and CDR2: MNHNS and SASEGT. The CDR3 sequence is 13 residues long. V lost 5 bases to trimming and J lost 4 bases; unmatched junction nucleotides: 1. The CDR3 DNA reads as TGTGCCAGCAGTTCTAGCGGGAGGTACGAGCAGTACTTC. It yields the protein CASSSSGRYEQYF.

This rearrangement joins TRBV5-4 to TRBJ2-7; D gene uncertain. V was shortened by 0 bases and J by 6 bases, with 10 bases between the two germline ends. There are 13 residues in the CDR3. CDR1 and CDR2 from the germline V gene are SGHNT and YYREEE (reference sequence). In DNA, the CDR3 is TGTGCCAGCAGCTTGGACAGAACTACCGAGCAGTACTTC. Protein: CASSLDRTTEQYF.

This clone was seen at least ten times. This chain joins TRBV25-1 and TRBJ2-7; 8 bases are a match to TRBD1. J lost 6 bases, V lost 6 bases, and 10 bases had no gene match. The CDR3 length is 14 residues. The germline V gene has CDR1 MGHDK and CDR2 SYGVNS. The CDR3 coding sequence is TGTGCCAGCAGCGGGGTTGGACAGGGTGTCGAGCAGTACTTC. As protein: CASSGVGQGVEQYF.

This clone was recorded a few times. This sequence joins TRBV2 and TRBJ2-3; 11 nucleotides agree with TRBD2. CDR1 is SNHLY, CDR2 FYNNEI, per germline. The trim removed 11 bases at V and 6 bases at J, leaving 7 bases unmatched. The CDR3 sequence is 13 residues long. The CDR3: CAGQLAGEDTQYF. In nucleotides, the CDR3 is TGTGCCGGACAACTAGCGGGAGAGGATACGCAGTATTTT.

Written as DNA, the CDR3 is TGTGCCAGCAGAACACACAGGGGGCCGTCCTACGAGCAGTACTTC. Residues: CASRTHRGPSYEQYF. J is TRBJ2-7 and V is TRBV7-8, with 9 positions matching TRBD1. The CDR3 has 15 amino acids. Germline CDR1 reads SGHVS; CDR2 reads FQNEAQ. V gave up 6 bases and J gave up 1 base; unmatched junction bases: 7.